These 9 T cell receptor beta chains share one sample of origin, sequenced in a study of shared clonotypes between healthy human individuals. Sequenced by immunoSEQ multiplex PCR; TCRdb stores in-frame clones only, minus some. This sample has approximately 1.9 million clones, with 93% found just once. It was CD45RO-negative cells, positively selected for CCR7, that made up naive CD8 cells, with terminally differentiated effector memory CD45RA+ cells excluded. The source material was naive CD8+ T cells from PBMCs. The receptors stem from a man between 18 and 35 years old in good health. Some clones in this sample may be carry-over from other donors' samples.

The CDR3 region is CASSSDRNYEQYF. Written as DNA, the CDR3 is TGCGCCAGCAGCTCAGACAGAAACTACGAGCAGTACTTC. J is TRBJ2-7 and V is TRBV5-1, with a tentative D call TRBD1 (5 bases). V was trimmed by 3 bases and J by 3 bases, leaving 10 bases between them. The germline V gene has CDR1 SGHRS and CDR2 YFSETQ. This CDR3 spans 13 amino acids.

The CDR3 coding sequence is TGTGCCAGCAGCTTGGTAGCGGGTCCTAGCTCCGAGCAGTACTTC. It specifies CASSLVAGPSSEQYF. The genes are TRBV7-9 and TRBJ2-7; TRBD2 aligns across 7 bases. Trimming cost V 3 bases and J 6 bases; bases outside gene matches: 11. There are 15 residues in the CDR3. Germline assignment: CDR1 SEHNR and CDR2 FQNEAQ (reference sequence).

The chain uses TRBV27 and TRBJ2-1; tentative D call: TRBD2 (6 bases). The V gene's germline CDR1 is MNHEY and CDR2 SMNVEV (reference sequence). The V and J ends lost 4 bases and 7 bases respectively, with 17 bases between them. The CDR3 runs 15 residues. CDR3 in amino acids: CASSSPLGGGNEQFF. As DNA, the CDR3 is TGTGCCAGCAGTTCCCCCCTGGGGGGTGGGAATGAGCAGTTCTTC.

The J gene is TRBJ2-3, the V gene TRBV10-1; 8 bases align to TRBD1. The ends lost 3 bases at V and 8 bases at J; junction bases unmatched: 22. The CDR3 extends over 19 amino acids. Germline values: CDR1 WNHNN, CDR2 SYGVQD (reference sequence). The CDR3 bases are TGCGCCAGCAGTGAAACTCTGTTGAGTGGGACAGGCACCCGCGGTACGCAGTATTTT. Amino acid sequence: CASSETLLSGTGTRGTQYF.

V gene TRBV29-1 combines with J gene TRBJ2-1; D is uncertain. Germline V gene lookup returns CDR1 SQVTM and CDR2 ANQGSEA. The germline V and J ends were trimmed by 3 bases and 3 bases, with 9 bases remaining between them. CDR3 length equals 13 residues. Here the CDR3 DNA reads TGCAGCGTTGATGGTCAGGACTACAATGAGCAGTTCTTC. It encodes CSVDGQDYNEQFF.

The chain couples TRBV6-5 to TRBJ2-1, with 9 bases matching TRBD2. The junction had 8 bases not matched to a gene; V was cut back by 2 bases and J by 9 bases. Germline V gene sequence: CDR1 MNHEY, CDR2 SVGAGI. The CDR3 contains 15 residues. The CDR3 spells CASSYLREGLGEQFF. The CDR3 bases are TGTGCCAGCAGTTACCTGCGGGAGGGCCTAGGTGAGCAGTTCTTC.

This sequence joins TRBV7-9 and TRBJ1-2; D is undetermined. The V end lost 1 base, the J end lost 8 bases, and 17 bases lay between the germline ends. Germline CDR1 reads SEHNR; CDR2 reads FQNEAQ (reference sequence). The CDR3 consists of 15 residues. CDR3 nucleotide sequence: TGTGCCAGCAGCTTAGGTCCGGTGGTCGGGGAAGGCTACACCTTC. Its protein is CASSLGPVVGEGYTF.

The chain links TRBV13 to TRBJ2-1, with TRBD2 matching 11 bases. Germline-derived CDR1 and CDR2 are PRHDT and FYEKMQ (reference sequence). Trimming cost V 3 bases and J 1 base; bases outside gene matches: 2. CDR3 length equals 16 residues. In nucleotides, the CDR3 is TGTGCCAGCAGCTTGACTAGCGGGACGTCCTACAATGAGCAGTTCTTC. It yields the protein CASSLTSGTSYNEQFF.

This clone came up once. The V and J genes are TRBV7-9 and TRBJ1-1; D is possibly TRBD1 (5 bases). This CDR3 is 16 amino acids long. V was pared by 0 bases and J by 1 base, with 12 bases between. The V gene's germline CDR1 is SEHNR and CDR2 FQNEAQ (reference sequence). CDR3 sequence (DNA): TGTGCCAGCAGCTTAGCCCCGGGACTTTGGAACACTGAAGCTTTCTTT. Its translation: CASSLAPGLWNTEAFF.